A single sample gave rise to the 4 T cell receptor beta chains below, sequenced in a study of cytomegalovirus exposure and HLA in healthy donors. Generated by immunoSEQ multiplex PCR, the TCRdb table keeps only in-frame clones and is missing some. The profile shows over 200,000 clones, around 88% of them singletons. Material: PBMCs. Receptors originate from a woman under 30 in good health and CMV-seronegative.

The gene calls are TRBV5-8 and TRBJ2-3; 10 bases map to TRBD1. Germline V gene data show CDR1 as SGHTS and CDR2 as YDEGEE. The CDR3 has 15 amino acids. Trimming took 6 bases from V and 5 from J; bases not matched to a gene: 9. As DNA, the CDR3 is TGTGCCAGCACTACCCTTGGGACAGGGGTAGATACGCAGTATTTT. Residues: CASTTLGTGVDTQYF.

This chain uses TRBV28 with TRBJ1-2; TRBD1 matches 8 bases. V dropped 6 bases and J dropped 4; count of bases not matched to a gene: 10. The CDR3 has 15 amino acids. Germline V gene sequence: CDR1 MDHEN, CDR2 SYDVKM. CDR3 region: CASSRMGTGGYGYTF. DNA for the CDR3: TGTGCCAGCAGCCGCATGGGGACAGGTGGCTATGGCTACACCTTC.

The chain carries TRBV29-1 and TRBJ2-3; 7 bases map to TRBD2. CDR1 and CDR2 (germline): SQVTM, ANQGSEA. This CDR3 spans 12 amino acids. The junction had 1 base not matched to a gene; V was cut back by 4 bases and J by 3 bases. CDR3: CSVAGGTDTQYF. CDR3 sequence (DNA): TGCAGCGTTGCGGGAGGTACAGATACGCAGTATTTT.

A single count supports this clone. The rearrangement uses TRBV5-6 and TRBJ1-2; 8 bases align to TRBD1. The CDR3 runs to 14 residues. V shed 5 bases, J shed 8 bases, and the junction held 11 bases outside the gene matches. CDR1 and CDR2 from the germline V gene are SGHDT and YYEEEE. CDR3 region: CASRRGQGVRGYTF. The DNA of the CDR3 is TGTGCCAGCAGGAGAGGACAGGGAGTAAGAGGCTACACCTTC.